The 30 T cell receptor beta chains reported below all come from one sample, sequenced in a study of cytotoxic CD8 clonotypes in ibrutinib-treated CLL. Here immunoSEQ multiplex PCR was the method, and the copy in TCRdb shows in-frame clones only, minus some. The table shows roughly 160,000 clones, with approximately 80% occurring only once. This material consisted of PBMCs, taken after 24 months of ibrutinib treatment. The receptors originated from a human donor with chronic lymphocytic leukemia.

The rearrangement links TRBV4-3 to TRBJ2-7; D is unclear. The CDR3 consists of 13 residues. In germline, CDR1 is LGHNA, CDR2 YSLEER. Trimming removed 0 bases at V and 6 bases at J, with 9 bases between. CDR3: CASSQEMTSEQYF. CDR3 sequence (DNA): TGCGCCAGCAGCCAAGAGATGACTTCCGAGCAGTACTTC.

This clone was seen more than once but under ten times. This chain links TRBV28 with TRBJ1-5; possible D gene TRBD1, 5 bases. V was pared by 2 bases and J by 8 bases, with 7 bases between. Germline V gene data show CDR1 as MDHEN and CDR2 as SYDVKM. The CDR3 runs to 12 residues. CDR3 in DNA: TGTGCCAGCAGTTTAGAAGGGGAGCCCCAGCATTTT. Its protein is CASSLEGEPQHF.

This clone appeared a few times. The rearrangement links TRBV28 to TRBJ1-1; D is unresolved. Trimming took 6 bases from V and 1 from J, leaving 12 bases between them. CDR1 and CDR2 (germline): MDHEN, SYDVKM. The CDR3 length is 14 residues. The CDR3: CASSPHLPNTEAFF. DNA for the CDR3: TGTGCCAGCAGCCCTCACCTACCGAACACTGAAGCTTTCTTT.

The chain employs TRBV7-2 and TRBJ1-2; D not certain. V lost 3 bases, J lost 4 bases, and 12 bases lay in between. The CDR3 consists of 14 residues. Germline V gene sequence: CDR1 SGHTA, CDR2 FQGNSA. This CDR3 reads CASSFSNTAYGYTF. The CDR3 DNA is TGTGCCAGCAGCTTTAGTAATACGGCCTATGGCTACACCTTC.

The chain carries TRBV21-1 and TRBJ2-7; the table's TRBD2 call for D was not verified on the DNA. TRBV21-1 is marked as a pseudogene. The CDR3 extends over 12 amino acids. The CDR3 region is CASRVGSYEQYF. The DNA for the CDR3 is TGTGCCAGCAGAGTAGGGAGCTACGAGCAGTACTTC.

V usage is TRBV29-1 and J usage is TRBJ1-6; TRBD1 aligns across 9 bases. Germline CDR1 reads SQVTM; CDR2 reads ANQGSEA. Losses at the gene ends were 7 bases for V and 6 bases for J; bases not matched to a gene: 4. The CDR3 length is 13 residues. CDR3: CSAGTGSNSPLHF. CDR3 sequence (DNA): TGCAGCGCCGGGACAGGGTCTAATTCACCCCTCCACTTT.

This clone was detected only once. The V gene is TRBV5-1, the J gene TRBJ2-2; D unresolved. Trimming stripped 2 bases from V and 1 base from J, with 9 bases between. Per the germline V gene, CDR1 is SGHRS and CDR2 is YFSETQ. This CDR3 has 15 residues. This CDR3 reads CASSFFTVNTGELFF. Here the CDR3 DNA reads TGCGCCAGCAGCTTCTTTACCGTGAACACCGGGGAGCTGTTTTTT.

The CDR3 loop is CASSFGIPSSGNTIYF. The CDR3 DNA follows: TGTGCCAGCAGTTTCGGGATTCCATCCTCTGGAAACACCATATATTTT. The chain couples TRBV27 to TRBJ1-3; D gene unclear. V was trimmed by 3 bases and J by 0 bases, leaving 12 bases between them. The CDR3 runs 16 residues. The germline V gene has CDR1 MNHEY and CDR2 SMNVEV (reference sequence).

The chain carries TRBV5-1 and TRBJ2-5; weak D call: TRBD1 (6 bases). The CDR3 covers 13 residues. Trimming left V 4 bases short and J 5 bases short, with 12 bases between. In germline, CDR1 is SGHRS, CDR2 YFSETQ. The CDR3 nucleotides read TGCGCCAGCAGCCCAGGGGATGCGGAGACCCAGTACTTC. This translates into CASSPGDAETQYF.

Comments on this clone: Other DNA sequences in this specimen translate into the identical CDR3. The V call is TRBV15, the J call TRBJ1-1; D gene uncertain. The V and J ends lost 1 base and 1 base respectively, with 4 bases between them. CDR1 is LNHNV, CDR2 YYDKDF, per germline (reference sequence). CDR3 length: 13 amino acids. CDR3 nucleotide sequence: TGTGCCACCAGCAGAGGTCGGAACACTGAAGCTTTCTTT. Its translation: CATSRGRNTEAFF.

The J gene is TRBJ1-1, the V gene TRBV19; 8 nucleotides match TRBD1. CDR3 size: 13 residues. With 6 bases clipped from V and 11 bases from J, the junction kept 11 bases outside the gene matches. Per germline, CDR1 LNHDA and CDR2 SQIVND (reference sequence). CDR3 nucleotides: TGTGCCAGTAGGAGAACAGGGGGAGAATTGGCTTTCTTT. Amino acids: CASRRTGGELAFF.

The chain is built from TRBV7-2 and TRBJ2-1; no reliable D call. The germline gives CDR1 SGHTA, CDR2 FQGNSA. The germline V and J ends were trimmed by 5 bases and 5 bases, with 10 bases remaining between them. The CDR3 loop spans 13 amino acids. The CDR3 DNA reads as TGTGCCAGCAGCCGACTCATTGACAATGAGCAGTTCTTC. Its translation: CASSRLIDNEQFF.

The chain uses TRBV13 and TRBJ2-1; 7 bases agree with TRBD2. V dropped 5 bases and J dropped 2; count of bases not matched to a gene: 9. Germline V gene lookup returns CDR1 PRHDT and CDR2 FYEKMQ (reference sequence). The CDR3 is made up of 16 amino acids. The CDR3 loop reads CASSPRGAGTYNEQFF. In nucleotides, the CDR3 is TGTGCCAGCAGCCCCCGGGGAGCGGGGACCTACAATGAGCAGTTCTTC.

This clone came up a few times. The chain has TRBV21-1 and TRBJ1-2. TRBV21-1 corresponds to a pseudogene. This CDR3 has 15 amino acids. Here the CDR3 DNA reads TGTGCCAGCAGCATGATCTCCCCCCCGGTAGGGGGCTACACCTTC. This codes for CASSMISPPVGGYTF.

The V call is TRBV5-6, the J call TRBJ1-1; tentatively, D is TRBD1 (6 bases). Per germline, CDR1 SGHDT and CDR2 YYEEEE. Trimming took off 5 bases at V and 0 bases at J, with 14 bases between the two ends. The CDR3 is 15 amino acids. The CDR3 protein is CASRLGHFMNTEAFF. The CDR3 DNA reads TGTGCCAGCAGACTGGGACACTTTATGAACACTGAAGCTTTCTTT.

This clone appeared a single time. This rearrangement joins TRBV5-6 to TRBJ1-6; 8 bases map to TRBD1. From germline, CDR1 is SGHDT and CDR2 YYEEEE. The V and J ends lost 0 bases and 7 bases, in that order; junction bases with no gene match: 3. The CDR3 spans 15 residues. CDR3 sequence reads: CASSLVDRGNSPLHF. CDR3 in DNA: TGTGCCAGCAGCTTGGTCGACAGGGGAAATTCACCCCTCCACTTT.

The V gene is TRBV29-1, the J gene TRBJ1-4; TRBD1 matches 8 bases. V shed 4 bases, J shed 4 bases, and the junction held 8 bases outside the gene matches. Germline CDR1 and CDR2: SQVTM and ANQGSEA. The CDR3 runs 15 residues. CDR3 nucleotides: TGCAGCGTTGGCCGTGAAGGACAGGGTAATGAAAAACTGTTTTTT. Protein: CSVGREGQGNEKLFF.

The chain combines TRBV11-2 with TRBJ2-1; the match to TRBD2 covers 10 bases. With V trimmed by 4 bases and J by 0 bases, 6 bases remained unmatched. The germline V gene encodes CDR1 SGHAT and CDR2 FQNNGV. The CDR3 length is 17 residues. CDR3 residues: CASSSWTSGNSYNEQFF. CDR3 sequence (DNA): TGTGCCAGCAGCTCCTGGACTAGCGGAAACTCCTACAATGAGCAGTTCTTC.

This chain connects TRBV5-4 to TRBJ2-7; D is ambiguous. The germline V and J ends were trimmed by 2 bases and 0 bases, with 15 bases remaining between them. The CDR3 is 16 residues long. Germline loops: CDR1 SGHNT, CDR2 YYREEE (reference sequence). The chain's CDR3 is CASSFGGNPSSYEQYF. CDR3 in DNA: TGTGCCAGCAGCTTTGGCGGCAATCCAAGCTCCTACGAGCAGTACTTC.

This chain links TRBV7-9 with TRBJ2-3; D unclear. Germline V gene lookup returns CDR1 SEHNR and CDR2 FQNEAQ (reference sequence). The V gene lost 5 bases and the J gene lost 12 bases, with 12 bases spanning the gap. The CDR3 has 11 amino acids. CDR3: CASSLTDLQYF. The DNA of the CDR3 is TGTGCCAGCAGCCTAACGGATCTCCAGTATTTT.

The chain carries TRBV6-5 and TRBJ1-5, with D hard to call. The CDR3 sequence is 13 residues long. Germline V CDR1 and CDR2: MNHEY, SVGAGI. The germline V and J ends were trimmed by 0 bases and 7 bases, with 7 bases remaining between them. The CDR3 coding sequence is TGTGCCAGCAGTTACTCGAGGCAACAGCCCCAGCATTTT. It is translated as CASSYSRQQPQHF.

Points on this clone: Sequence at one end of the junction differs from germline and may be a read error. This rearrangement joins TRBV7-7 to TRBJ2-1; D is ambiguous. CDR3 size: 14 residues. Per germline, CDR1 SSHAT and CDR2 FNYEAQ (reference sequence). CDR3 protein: CASSLVFFSDEQFF. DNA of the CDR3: TGTGCTAGCAGCTTAGTTTTTTTTTCTGATGAGCAGTTCTTC.

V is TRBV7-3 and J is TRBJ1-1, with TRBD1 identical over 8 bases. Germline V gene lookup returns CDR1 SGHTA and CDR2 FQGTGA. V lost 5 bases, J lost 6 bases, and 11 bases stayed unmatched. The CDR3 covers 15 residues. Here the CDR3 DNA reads TGTGCCAGCAGCCCCACGGGACAGGCCCGCTCTGAAGCTTTCTTT. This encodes CASSPTGQARSEAFF.

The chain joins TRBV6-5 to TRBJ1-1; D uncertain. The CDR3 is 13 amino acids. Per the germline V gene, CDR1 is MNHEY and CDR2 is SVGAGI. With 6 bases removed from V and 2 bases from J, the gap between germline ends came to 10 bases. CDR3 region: CASRLGSNTEAFF. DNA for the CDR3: TGTGCCAGCAGGCTGGGGTCAAACACTGAAGCTTTCTTT.

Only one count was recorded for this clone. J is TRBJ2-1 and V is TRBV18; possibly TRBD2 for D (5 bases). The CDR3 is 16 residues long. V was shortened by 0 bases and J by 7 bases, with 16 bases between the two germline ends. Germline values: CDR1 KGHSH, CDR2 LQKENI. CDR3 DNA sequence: TGTGCCAGCTCACCACCGTTGCGACCGGGCGGGAATGAGCAGTTCTTC. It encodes CASSPPLRPGGNEQFF.

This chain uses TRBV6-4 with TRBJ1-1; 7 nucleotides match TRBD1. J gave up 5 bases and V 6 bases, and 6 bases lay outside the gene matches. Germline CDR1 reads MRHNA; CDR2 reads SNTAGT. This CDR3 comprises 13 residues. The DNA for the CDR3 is TGTGCCAGCAGGATACAGGGGACGACTGAAGCTTTCTTT. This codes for CASRIQGTTEAFF.

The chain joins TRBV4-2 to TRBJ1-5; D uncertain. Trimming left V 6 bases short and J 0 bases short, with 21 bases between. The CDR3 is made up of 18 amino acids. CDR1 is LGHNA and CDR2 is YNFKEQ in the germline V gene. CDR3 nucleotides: TGTGCCAGCAGTTACATGTTAAGGGCCCCGAATAGCAATCAGCCCCAGCATTTT. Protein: CASSYMLRAPNSNQPQHF.

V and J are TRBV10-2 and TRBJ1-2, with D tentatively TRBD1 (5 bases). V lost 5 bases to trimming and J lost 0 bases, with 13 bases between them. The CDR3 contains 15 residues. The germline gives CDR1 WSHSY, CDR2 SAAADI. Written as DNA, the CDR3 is TGCGCCAGCAGTAGGGTGGGGACCTCTAACTATGGCTACACCTTC. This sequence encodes CASSRVGTSNYGYTF.

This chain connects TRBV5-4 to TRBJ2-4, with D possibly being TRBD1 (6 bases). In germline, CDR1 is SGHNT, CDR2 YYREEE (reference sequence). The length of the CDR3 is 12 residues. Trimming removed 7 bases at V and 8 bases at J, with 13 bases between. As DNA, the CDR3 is TGTGCCAGCTTTTCGGCAGGGGACATTCAGTACTTC. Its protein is CASFSAGDIQYF.

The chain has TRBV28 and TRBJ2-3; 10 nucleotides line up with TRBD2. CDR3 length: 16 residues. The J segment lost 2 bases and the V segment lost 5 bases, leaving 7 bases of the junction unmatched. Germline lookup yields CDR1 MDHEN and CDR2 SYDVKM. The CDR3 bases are TGTGCCAGCAGTCAATTGAGCGGGAGGGCCACAGATACGCAGTATTTT. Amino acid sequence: CASSQLSGRATDTQYF.